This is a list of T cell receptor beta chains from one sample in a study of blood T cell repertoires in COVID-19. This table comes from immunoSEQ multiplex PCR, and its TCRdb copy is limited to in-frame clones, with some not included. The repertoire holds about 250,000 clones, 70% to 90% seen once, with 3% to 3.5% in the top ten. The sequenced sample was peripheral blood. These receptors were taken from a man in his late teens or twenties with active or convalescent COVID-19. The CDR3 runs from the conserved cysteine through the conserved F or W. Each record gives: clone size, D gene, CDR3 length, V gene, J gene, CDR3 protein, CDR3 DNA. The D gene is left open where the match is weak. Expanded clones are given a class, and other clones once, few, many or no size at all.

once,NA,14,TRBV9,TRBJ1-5,CASSALSGNQPQHF,TGTGCCAGCAGCGCCCTTAGTGGTAATCAGCCCCAGCATTTT
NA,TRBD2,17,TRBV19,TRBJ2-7,CASSIDAASGGVYEQYF,TGTGCCAGTAGTATAGATGCGGCTAGCGGGGGTGTCTACGAGCAGTACTTC
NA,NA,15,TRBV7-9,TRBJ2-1,CASSPSVGGYNEQFF,TGTGCCAGCAGCCCTTCGGTAGGGGGTTACAATGAGCAGTTCTTC
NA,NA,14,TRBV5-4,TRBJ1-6,CASSPKTDNSPLHF,TGTGCCAGCAGCCCTAAAACGGATAATTCACCCCTCCACTTT
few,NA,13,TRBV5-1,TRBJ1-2,CASSLAGTMGYTF,TGCGCCAGCAGCTTGGCCGGGACAATGGGCTACACCTTC
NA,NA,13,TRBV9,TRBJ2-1,CASSPPGGNEQFF,TGTGCCAGCAGCCCACCCGGAGGGAATGAGCAGTTCTTC
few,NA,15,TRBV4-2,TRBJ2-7,CASSQETRAPYEQYF,TGTGCCAGCAGCCAAGAAACTCGCGCACCCTACGAGCAGTACTTC
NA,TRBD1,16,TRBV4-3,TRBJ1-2,CASSQGLQGANYGYTF,TGCGCCAGCAGCCAAGGGTTACAGGGGGCTAACTATGGCTACACCTTC
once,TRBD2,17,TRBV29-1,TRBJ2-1,CSVEPSGITSSYNEQFF,TGCAGCGTTGAACCTAGCGGGATCACAAGCTCCTACAATGAGCAGTTCTTC
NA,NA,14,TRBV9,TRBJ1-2,CASSVGGTNYGYTF,TGTGCCAGCAGCGTAGGGGGGACAAACTATGGCTACACCTTC
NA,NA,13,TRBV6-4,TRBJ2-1,CASSLETSMEQFF,TGTGCCAGCAGTCTGGAAACTAGCATGGAGCAGTTCTTC
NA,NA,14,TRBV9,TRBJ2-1,CASSVGTPYNEQFF,TGTGCCAGCAGCGTCGGGACTCCTTACAATGAGCAGTTCTTC
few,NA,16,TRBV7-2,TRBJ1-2,CASSLLGRGRLGGYTF,TGTGCCAGCAGCTTATTGGGGAGGGGGAGGTTGGGTGGCTACACCTTC
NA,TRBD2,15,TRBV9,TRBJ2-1,CASSVVSGQSNEQFF,TGTGCCAGCAGCGTAGTTAGCGGGCAGAGCAATGAGCAGTTCTTC
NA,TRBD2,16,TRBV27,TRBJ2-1,CASSLRGGASYNEQFF,TGTGCCAGCAGTTTGCGCGGGGGGGCCTCCTACAATGAGCAGTTCTTC
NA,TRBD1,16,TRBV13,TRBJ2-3,CASSTRQGPSTDTQYF,TGTGCCAGCAGCACCCGACAGGGGCCCAGCACAGATACGCAGTATTTT
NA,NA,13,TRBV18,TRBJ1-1,CASSPKSDTEAFF,TGTGCCAGCTCACCTAAGAGTGACACTGAAGCTTTCTTT
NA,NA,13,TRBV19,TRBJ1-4,CASSRSVPEKLFF,TGTGCCAGTAGTCGCTCAGTCCCCGAAAAACTGTTTTTT
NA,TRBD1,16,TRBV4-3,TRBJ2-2,CASSPSVGQGTGELFF,TGCGCCAGCAGCCCAAGTGTGGGACAGGGGACCGGGGAGCTGTTTTTT
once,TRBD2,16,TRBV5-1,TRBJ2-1,CASSTEGVQRGGRQFF,TGCGCCAGCAGCACGGAGGGCGTACAGCGGGGGGGTCGGCAGTTCTTC
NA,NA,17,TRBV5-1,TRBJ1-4,CASSFSRPSSTNEKLFF,TGCGCCAGCAGCTTTTCCAGGCCCTCATCAACTAATGAAAAACTGTTTTTT
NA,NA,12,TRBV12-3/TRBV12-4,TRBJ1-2,CASSFSGSGYTF,TGTGCCAGCAGTTTTTCAGGCTCTGGCTACACCTTC
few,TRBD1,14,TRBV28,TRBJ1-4,CASNTGGSNEKLFF,TGTGCCAGCAATACAGGGGGCTCTAATGAAAAACTGTTTTTT
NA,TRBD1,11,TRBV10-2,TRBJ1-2,CASGTAYGYTF,TGCGCCAGCGGGACAGCCTATGGCTACACCTTC
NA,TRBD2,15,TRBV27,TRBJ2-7,CASSLAGTSGYEQYF,TGTGCCAGCAGTCTAGCCGGGACTAGCGGCTACGAGCAGTACTTC
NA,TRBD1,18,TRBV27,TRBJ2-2,CASRIRGQGFANTGELFF,TGTGCCAGCAGGATTCGGGGACAGGGTTTTGCGAACACCGGGGAGCTGTTTTTT
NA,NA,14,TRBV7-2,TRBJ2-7,CASSTNRASYEQYF,TGTGCCAGCAGCACCAACAGGGCCTCCTACGAGCAGTACTTC
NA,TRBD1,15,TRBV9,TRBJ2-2,CASSVPRDSVGELFF,TGTGCCAGCAGCGTCCCCCGGGACAGCGTCGGGGAGCTGTTTTTT
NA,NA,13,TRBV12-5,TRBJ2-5,CASPPGIQETQYF,TGTGCTAGTCCCCCCGGGATCCAAGAGACCCAGTACTTC
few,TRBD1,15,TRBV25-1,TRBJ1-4,CASSVLTGKNEKLFF,TGTGCCAGCAGTGTTTTGACAGGGAAAAATGAAAAACTGTTTTTT
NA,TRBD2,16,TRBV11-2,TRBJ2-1,CASSLVAGGPHNEQFF,TGTGCCAGCAGCTTAGTCGCGGGAGGGCCCCACAATGAGCAGTTCTTC
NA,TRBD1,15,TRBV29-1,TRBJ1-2,CSVVGVPTGGYGYTF,TGCAGCGTAGTGGGAGTGCCGACAGGGGGCTATGGCTACACCTTC
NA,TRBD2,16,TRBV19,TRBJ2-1,CASSISRGVGYNEQFF,TGTGCCAGTAGTATTTCGCGGGGGGTAGGCTACAATGAGCAGTTCTTC
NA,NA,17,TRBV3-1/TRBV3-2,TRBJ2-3,CASSLSSRGGGADTQYF,TGTGCCAGCAGCCTCTCATCGAGGGGCGGCGGGGCAGATACGCAGTATTTT
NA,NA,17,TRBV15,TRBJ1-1,CATSRLGMVRGVTEAFF,TGTGCCACCAGCAGACTCGGTATGGTTCGGGGGGTAACTGAAGCTTTCTTT
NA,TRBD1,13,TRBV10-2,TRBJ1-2,CASTPGQGIGYTF,TGCGCCAGCACACCCGGACAGGGGATTGGCTACACCTTC
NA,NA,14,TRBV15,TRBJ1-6,CATSPVAGDSPLHF,TGTGCCACCAGCCCGGTGGCCGGGGATTCACCCCTCCACTTT
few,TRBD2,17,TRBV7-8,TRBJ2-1,CASSPPPRTSGGNEQFF,TGTGCCAGCAGCCCACCACCCAGGACTAGCGGGGGCAATGAGCAGTTCTTC
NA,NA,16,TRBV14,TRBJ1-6,CASSTLTAAHNSPLHF,TGTGCCAGCAGCACCCTGACAGCCGCACATAATTCACCCCTCCACTTT
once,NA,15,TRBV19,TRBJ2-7,CASSIGNREGYEQYF,TGTGCCAGTAGTATAGGTAACAGGGAAGGCTACGAGCAGTACTTC
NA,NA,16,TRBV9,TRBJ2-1,CASSVELTGAYNEQFF,TGTGCCAGCAGCGTAGAGCTAACGGGAGCTTACAATGAGCAGTTCTTC
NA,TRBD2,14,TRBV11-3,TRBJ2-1,CASSWGLGDNEQFF,TGTGCCAGTAGCTGGGGACTAGGGGACAATGAGCAGTTCTTC
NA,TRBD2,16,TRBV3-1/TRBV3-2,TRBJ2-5,CASSQRLAGGQETQYF,TGTGCCAGCAGCCAAAGACTAGCGGGAGGTCAAGAGACCCAGTACTTC
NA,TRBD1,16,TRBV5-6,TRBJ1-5,CASSPRTGDGNQPQHF,TGTGCCAGCAGCCCCAGGACAGGGGACGGCAATCAGCCCCAGCATTTT
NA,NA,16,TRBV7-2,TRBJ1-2,CASSLSRAGGGYGYTF,TGTGCCAGCAGCCTGTCGCGAGCTGGGGGAGGGTATGGCTACACCTTC
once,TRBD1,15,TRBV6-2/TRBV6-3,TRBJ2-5,CASSYEATGGETQYF,TGTGCCAGCAGTTACGAGGCGACAGGGGGTGAGACCCAGTACTTC
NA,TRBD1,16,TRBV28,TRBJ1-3,CASSSIRGSSGNTIYF,TGTGCCAGCAGTTCGATCAGGGGGAGTTCTGGAAACACCATATATTTT
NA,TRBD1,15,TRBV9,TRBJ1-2,CASSAGQGEGYGYTF,TGTGCCAGCAGCGCGGGACAGGGGGAGGGCTATGGCTACACCTTC
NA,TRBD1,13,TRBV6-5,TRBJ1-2,CASSPDRGYGYTF,TGTGCCAGCAGCCCGGACAGGGGGTATGGCTACACCTTC
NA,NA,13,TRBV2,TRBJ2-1,CASTGHPGHEQFF,TGTGCCAGCACGGGACACCCGGGCCATGAGCAGTTCTTC
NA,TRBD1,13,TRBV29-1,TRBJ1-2,CSVEGPGGYGYTF,TGCAGCGTTGAAGGCCCAGGGGGCTATGGCTACACCTTC
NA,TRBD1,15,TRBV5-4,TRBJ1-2,CASRPSTGMNYGYTF,TGTGCCAGCAGACCTTCGACAGGGATGAACTATGGCTACACCTTC
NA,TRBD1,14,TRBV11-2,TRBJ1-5,CASSPTGANQPQHF,TGTGCCAGCAGCCCGACAGGGGCAAATCAGCCCCAGCATTTT
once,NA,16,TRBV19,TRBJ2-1,CASSTPTILSYNEQFF,TGTGCCAGTAGTACCCCGACTATACTCTCCTACAATGAGCAGTTCTTC
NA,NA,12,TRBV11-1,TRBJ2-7,CASSLSDGKQYF,TGTGCCAGCAGCTTAAGCGACGGGAAGCAGTACTTC